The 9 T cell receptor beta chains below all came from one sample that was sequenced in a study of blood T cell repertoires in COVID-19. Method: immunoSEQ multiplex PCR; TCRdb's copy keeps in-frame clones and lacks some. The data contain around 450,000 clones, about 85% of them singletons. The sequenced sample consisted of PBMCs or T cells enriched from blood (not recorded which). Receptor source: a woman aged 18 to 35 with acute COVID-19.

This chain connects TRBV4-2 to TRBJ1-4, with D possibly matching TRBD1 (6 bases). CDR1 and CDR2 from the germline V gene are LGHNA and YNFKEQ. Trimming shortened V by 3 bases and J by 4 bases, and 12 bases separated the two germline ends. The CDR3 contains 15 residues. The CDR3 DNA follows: TGTGCCAGCAGCCAGGCGGACAGAATTAATGAAAAACTGTTTTTT. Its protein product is CASSQADRINEKLFF.

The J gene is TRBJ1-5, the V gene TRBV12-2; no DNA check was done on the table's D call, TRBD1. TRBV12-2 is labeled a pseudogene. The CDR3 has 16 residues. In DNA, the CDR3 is TGTGCAAGTCGCCCTGACAGGGAGGTTAGCAATCAGCCCCAGCATTTT. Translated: CASRPDREVSNQPQHF.

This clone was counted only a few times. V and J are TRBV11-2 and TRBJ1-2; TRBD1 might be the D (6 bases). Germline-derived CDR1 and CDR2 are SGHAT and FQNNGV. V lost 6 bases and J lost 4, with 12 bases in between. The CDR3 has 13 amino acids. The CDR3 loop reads CASRQTGSYGYTF. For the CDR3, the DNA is TGTGCCAGCAGACAAACAGGGAGCTATGGCTACACCTTC.

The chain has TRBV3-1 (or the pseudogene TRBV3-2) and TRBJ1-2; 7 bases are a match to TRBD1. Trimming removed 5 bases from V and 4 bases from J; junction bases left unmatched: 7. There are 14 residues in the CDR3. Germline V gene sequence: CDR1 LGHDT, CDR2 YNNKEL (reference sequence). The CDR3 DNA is TGTGCCAGCAGCACGGACAGGTTGGCCTATGGCTACACCTTC. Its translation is CASSTDRLAYGYTF.

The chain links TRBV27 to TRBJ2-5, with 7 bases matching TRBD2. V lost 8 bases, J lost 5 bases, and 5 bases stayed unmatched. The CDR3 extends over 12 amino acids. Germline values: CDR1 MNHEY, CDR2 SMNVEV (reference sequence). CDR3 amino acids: CASGRAGETQYF. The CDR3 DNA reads TGTGCCAGCGGGAGGGCCGGGGAGACCCAGTACTTC.

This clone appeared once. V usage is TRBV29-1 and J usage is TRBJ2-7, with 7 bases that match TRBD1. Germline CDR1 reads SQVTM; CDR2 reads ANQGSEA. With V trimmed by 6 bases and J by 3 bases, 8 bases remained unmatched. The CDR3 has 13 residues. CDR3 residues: CSVDREGDYEQYF. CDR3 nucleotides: TGCAGCGTAGACAGGGAAGGGGACTACGAGCAGTACTTC.

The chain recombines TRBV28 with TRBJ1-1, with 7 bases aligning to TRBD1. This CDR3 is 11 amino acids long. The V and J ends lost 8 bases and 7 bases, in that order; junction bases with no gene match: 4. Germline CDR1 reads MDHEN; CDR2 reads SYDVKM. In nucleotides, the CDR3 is TGTGCCAGCGAAGGGACAGTTGAAGCTTTCTTT. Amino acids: CASEGTVEAFF.

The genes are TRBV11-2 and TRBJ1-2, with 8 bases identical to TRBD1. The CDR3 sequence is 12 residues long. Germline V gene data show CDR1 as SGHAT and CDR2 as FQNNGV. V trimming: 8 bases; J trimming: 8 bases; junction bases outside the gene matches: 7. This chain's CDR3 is CASGMTGDGYTF. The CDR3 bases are TGTGCCAGCGGGATGACAGGGGACGGCTACACCTTC.

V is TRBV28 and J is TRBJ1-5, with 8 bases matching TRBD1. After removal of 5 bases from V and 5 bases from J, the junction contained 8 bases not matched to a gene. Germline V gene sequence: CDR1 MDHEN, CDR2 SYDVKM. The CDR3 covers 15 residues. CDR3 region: CASSAAGQGYQPQHF. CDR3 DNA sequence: TGTGCCAGCAGTGCCGCCGGACAGGGATATCAGCCCCAGCATTTT.